This entry describes one T cell receptor (beta chain). The method was immunoSEQ multiplex PCR; TCRdb's version includes in-frame clones alone and lacks a portion of them. This repertoire shows 65,000 to 70,000 clones, over 80% found once; its top ten account for about 2%. The data belong to a study of T cell changes during pregnancy in multiple sclerosis. Germline values: CDR1 MDHEN, CDR2 SYDVKM. Trimming removed 0 bases at V and 0 bases at J, with 5 bases between. The CDR3 sequence is 14 residues long. This clonotype was sampled from a female donor in good health, enrolled as a control in a pregnancy study. The chain carries TRBV28 and TRBJ1-2; D remains ambiguous. The specimen was peripheral blood, collected in the third trimester of pregnancy. DNA for the CDR3: TGTGCCAGCAGTTTATGGCAGACTAACTATGGCTACACCTTC. It translates to CASSLWQTNYGYTF.